The 9 T cell receptor beta chains presented below share a single source sample, sequenced in a study of T cells after yellow fever vaccination. TCRdb processed the 5' RACE reads anew with MiXCR; each CDR3 protein has one entry. Among some 400,000 distinct CDR3 sequences listed, around 6.4% were seen once. Here the sequenced sample was PBMCs, taken 5 days after the yellow fever booster vaccination. The receptors derive from a man aged 30 to 45 who received the YFV17D yellow fever vaccine.

The chain employs TRBV10-2 and TRBJ1-1, with D tentatively TRBD1 (6 bases). Germline CDR1 is WSHSY and CDR2 is SAAADI. This CDR3 contains 14 residues. V dropped 8 bases and J dropped 5 bases, with 18 bases sitting between them. CDR3 loop: CASRSLGQGTEAFF. CDR3 bases: TGCGCCAGCCGCTCTTTGGGACAAGGTACTGAAGCTTTCTTT.

In this sample, this clonotype turned up a few times. J is TRBJ2-2 and V is TRBV19, with D unclear. The CDR3 covers 13 residues. Germline-derived CDR1 and CDR2 are LNHDA and SQIVND (reference sequence). V dropped 4 bases and J dropped 2 bases, with 5 bases sitting between them. CDR3 loop: CASSRANTGELFF. In DNA form, the CDR3 reads TGTGCCAGTAGTAGGGCCAACACCGGGGAGCTGTTTTTT.

V and J are TRBV15 and TRBJ2-4; D possibly corresponds to TRBD1 (6 bases). V dropped 2 bases and J dropped 0 bases, with 14 bases sitting between them. The CDR3 runs to 17 residues. Germline CDR1 LNHNV, CDR2 YYDKDF (reference sequence). CDR3 in amino acids: CATSRKYRDLAKNIQYF. The CDR3 DNA reads as TGTGCCACCAGCAGAAAATACAGGGACCTAGCCAAAAACATTCAGTACTTC.

The V gene is TRBV6-1, the J gene TRBJ2-3; 8 bases match TRBD1. This CDR3 spans 13 amino acids. The germline V gene has CDR1 MNHNS and CDR2 SASEGT. V was clipped by 5 bases and J by 5 bases; unmatched bases: 3. CDR3: CASSIGQGDTQYF. CDR3 nucleotides: TGTGCCAGCAGTATCGGACAGGGAGATACGCAGTATTTT.

The sample holds many counts of this clonotype. This chain connects TRBV28 to TRBJ2-3; D might be TRBD1 or TRBD2, each matching 5 bases. CDR3 length equals 13 residues. From germline, CDR1 is MDHEN and CDR2 SYDVKM. V was shortened by 6 bases and J by 9 bases, with 16 bases between the two germline ends. CDR3 coding DNA: TGTGCCAGCAGCCGAACCGGGGCCACAACGCAGTATTTT. Amino acid sequence: CASSRTGATTQYF.

The rearrangement links TRBV2 to TRBJ1-1, with D possibly matching TRBD1 (6 bases). CDR3 length equals 13 residues. CDR1 SNHLY and CDR2 FYNNEI come from the germline V gene. V lost 2 bases and J 11 bases, leaving 15 bases between the germline ends. CDR3 in amino acids: CASSENGGQKAFF. CDR3 coding DNA: TGTGCCAGCAGTGAAAATGGGGGGCAGAAGGCTTTCTTT.

This clonotype occurred many times. V gene TRBV5-1 combines with J gene TRBJ2-1; D is uncertain. The V end was cut by 0 bases, the J end by 6 bases, with 13 bases between. Per germline, CDR1 SGHRS and CDR2 YFSETQ. CDR3 length: 15 amino acids. CDR3 sequence reads: CASSLGMSLINEQFF. The CDR3 DNA follows: TGCGCCAGCAGCTTGGGGATGTCACTTATCAATGAGCAGTTCTTC.

The chain links TRBV5-1 to TRBJ2-4, with D possibly TRBD2 on 5 matching bases. V dropped 0 bases and J dropped 2 bases, with 12 bases sitting between them. CDR1 is SGHRS, CDR2 YFSETQ, per germline. The CDR3 has 16 residues. CDR3 nucleotide sequence: TGCGCCAGCAGCTTGGGACTATCGGTTCCCAAAAACATTCAGTACTTC. Protein product: CASSLGLSVPKNIQYF.

This clonotype was observed many times. The chain employs TRBV7-2 and TRBJ2-3; D is unclear. The V gene lost 4 bases and the J gene lost 4 bases, with 15 bases spanning the gap. The germline V gene encodes CDR1 SGHTA and CDR2 FQGNSA. This CDR3 is built from 15 residues. The CDR3 coding sequence is TGTGCCAGCAGCTACCGACTCACCGGTGCAGATACGCAGTATTTT. Translating gives CASSYRLTGADTQYF.